This T cell receptor (beta chain) was identified during a study of graft-versus-host responses after intestinal transplantation (dated by TCRdb to the early 2020s). With regard to the full study: Recipients received multivisceral, liver-intestinal, or isolated intestinal transplants. The cohort enrolled 20 to 30 intestinal transplant recipients, one of whom was a retransplant, and a few patients without pretransplant specimens were excluded. A peak of at least 4% donor T cells among recipient peripheral blood mononuclear cells was the definition used for donor T cell macrochimerism. Anti-thymocyte globulin induction was given to all recipients, followed by maintenance tacrolimus and steroids for approximately three years. After intestinal transplantation, graft-versus-host and host-versus-graft alloreactive T cell clones in the graft, circulation and bone marrow were tracked using bulk TCR-beta CDR3 sequencing. Samples from a few later patients were sequenced in-house on an Illumina MiSeq with MiXCR processing rather than by the commercial service. To identify alloreactive clones, pre-transplant mixed lymphocyte reaction products were sequenced and then compared with unstimulated pre-transplant donor and recipient T cells. Findings and caveats that apply to the study as a whole: GvH clones were found in recipient bone marrow, and some of the GvH clones appeared earlier in ileal mucosa or blood, which is consistent with an intestinal mucosal origin. Conclusions were limited by the relatively low number and heterogeneity of intestinal transplant patients. In the allografts of patients with donor T cell macrochimerism, GvH to HvG T cell clonal ratios were high. Early after transplant, peak levels of circulating GvH clones were found to be associated with declines in HvG clones.

On this clone: Its cognate antigen has yet to be identified. No base quality information exists; no much larger clone differs at one position.

V and J lose 4 bases and 2 bases, and a span of 16 bases separates them. The cysteine opens and the phenylalanine closes a CDR3 of 16 amino acids. The entry retains the CDR3 DNA only, 48 bases that are in frame from base 1. Sequences MGHRA (CDR1) and YSYEKL (CDR2) are obtained from the germline V gene. The time point label of this sample denotes: cells obtained before transplantation from donor or recipient. CD3+CD4+ and CD3+CD8+ populations were FACS-sorted from unstimulated pre-transplant donor and recipient cells taken from spleen or lymph nodes. Library generation was performed with the immunoSEQ multiplex PCR assay. For most patients, genomic DNA was isolated with the Qiagen DNeasy Blood and Tissue Kit and sent frozen to Adaptive Biotechnologies for TCR sequencing. For most patients, high-throughput TCR-beta CDR3 sequencing of genomic DNA was performed by Adaptive Biotechnologies. From the authors' description of their analysis: Adaptive's ImmunoSEQ software was the source of the TCR sequencing data for 15 to 20 patients, while three other patients were processed with MiXCR and VDJtools. CD4 versus CD8 sorting errors were corrected by removing sequences found in both subsets at a frequency ratio below 5:1. CDR3 nucleotide sequences shared between donor and recipient were removed because the origin of such sequences could not be assigned. To count as alloreactive, a clone needed at least 2-fold expansion over unstimulated cells and a minimum CFSE-low frequency of 0.002% (template counts) or 0.001% (read counts). A clone was considered mappable if detected in the sequenced pre-transplant spleen, lymph node, or MLR CFSE-low populations of the donor or recipient. Cumulative frequency of alloreactive clones was calculated as a percentage of all sequences weighted by copy number. TCRdb obtained this table from immuneACCESS and retained in-frame rearrangements with V and J assigned. These tables miss some clones; where compared with another copy, unresolved V genes account for less than half of the shortfall, and the remainder is unexplained. V, J and clone size reflect that table, while D and trimming were determined from the DNA. In all, the sample holds 100,000 or so clones, and 85% to 95% of those were seen once. 1.5% to 2.5% of the sample is in the top ten clones.

The source was unstimulated CD8+ T cells sorted from spleen or lymph node cells, collected before intestinal transplant. This clonotype originated in a human donor who received an intestinal transplant. The chain employs TRBV4-1 and TRBJ2-3; TRBD1 is possibly the D segment (5 matching bases). The DNA sequence is TGCGCCAGCAGCCTCGATCCACAGGAGATCACAGATACGCAGTATTTT. This yields the protein CASSLDPQEITDTQYF.